This is a list of T cell receptor beta chains from one sample in a study of breast tumors, draining lymph nodes, adjacent tissues. In TCRdb, the multiplex PCR reads were re-called with MiXCR into one record per CDR3 protein. The data hold about 24,000 distinct CDR3 sequences, with approximately 75% observed a single time. The sample comprised tumor-adjacent breast tissue. These receptors originate from a female donor with breast cancer. Some clones in this sample may be carry-over from other donors' samples. Each CDR3 is given with its conserved first and last residue.

v_call: TRBV4-1
cdr3_aa: CASSRVGSYNEQFF

v_call: TRBV6-1
cdr3_aa: CASSDMGRTSNYGYTF

v_call: TRBV3-1
cdr3_aa: CASSQQRLYEQYF

v_call: TRBV12-3/TRBV12-4
cdr3_aa: CASSEREGQPQHF

v_call: TRBV12-3/TRBV12-4
cdr3_aa: CASSLKRNTEAFF

v_call: TRBV12-3/TRBV12-4
cdr3_aa: CASRPGLAGGAEQFF

v_call: TRBV12-3/TRBV12-4
cdr3_aa: CASSLGLATDTQYF

v_call: TRBV7-3
cdr3_aa: CASSVWPAGYTGELFF

v_call: TRBV7-9
cdr3_aa: CASTSSKANYGYTF

v_call: TRBV9
cdr3_aa: CASSAGGHYTDTQYF

v_call: TRBV11-2
cdr3_aa: CASTPEWSAGELFF

v_call: TRBV19
cdr3_aa: CASSKGLSYSGANVLTF

v_call: TRBV6-6
cdr3_aa: CASSYSSGTDTQYF

v_call: TRBV28
cdr3_aa: CASSWSAAGYEQYF

v_call: TRBV12-3/TRBV12-4
cdr3_aa: CASSYTGGEETQYF

v_call: TRBV3-1
cdr3_aa: CASSQAGGNTIYF

v_call: TRBV20-1
cdr3_aa: CSADYDNGNEQFF

v_call: TRBV5-4
cdr3_aa: CASSLGAVSYNEQFF

v_call: TRBV5-1
cdr3_aa: CASSTYNEQFF

v_call: TRBV20-1
cdr3_aa: CSSQFQETQYF

v_call: TRBV5-1
cdr3_aa: CASSPYDRTSFGYPLDEQYF

v_call: TRBV10-3
cdr3_aa: CAINERQGRNYGYTF

v_call: TRBV5-1
cdr3_aa: CASSLDRLLYNEQFF

v_call: TRBV6-7
cdr3_aa: CASSYSCRTAYEQYF

v_call: TRBV5-1
cdr3_aa: CASSLGQGMSETQYF

v_call: TRBV2
cdr3_aa: CASSTDRAGYTF

v_call: TRBV29-1
cdr3_aa: CSVEQGSYEQYF

v_call: TRBV24-1
cdr3_aa: CATSDLNRGFTPRGPYEQYF

v_call: TRBV4-1
cdr3_aa: CASSSGMDPLEQYF

v_call: TRBV7-3
cdr3_aa: CASSRSGRNDEQYF

v_call: TRBV28
cdr3_aa: CASTPTGHQPQHF

v_call: TRBV27
cdr3_aa: CASSSLGRGGYEQYF

v_call: TRBV30
cdr3_aa: CASAGTSYEQYF

v_call: TRBV20-1
cdr3_aa: CSARVAGGPSEQYF

v_call: TRBV7-6
cdr3_aa: CASSFGTPDDEQFF

v_call: TRBV6-4
cdr3_aa: CASSAGKDQPQHF

v_call: TRBV7-6
cdr3_aa: CASSLFPPQQQGVFPQETQYF

v_call: TRBV20-1
cdr3_aa: CSARTQGAYEQYF

v_call: TRBV7-3
cdr3_aa: CASSLSPGNEQFF

v_call: TRBV14
cdr3_aa: CASSHAGLLNEQFF

v_call: TRBV3-1
cdr3_aa: CASSQVAGGSNSPLHF

v_call: TRBV7-9
cdr3_aa: CARETGVGGAGGEQYF

v_call: TRBV20-1
cdr3_aa: CSASRRDWYQETQYF

v_call: TRBV20-1
cdr3_aa: CSASGNPQETQYF

v_call: TRBV7-9
cdr3_aa: CASSSQTPGYTF

v_call: TRBV20-1
cdr3_aa: CSAAGGRDQPQHF

v_call: TRBV4-2
cdr3_aa: CASSQEAGGATGGSETQYF